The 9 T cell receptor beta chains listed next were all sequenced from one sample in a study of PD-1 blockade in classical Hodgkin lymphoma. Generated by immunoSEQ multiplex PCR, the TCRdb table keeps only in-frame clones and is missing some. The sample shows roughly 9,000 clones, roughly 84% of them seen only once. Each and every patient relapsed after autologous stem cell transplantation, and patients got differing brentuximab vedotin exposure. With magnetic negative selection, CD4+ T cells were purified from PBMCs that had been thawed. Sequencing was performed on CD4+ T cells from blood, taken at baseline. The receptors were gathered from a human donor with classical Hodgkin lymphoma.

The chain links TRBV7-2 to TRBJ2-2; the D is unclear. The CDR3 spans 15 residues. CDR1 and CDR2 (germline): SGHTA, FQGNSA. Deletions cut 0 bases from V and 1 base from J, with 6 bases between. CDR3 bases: TGTGCCAGCAGCTTAGCGCGGCTGAACACCGGGGAGCTGTTTTTT. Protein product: CASSLARLNTGELFF.

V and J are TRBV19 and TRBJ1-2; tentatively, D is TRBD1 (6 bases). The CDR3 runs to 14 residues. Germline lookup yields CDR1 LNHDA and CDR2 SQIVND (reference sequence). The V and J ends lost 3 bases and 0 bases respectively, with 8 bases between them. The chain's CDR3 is CASSIRGSNYGYTF. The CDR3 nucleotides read TGTGCCAGTAGTATCAGGGGTTCTAACTATGGCTACACCTTC.

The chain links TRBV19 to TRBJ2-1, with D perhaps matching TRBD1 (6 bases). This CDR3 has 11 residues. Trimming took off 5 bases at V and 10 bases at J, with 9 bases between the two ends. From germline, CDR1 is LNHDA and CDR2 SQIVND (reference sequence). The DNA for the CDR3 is TGTGCCAGTAGTGTCGGGACAGAGCAGTTCTTC. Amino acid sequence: CASSVGTEQFF.

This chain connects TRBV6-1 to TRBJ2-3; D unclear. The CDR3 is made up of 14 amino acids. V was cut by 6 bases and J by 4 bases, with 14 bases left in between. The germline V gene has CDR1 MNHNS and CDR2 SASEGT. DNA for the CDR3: TGTGCCAGCAGGGTCTCTTATCCGGCAGATACGCAGTATTTT. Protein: CASRVSYPADTQYF.

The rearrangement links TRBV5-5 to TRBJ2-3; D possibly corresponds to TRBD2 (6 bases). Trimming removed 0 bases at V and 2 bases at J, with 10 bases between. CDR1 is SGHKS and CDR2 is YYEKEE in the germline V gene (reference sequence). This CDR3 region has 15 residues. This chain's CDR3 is CASSLGGGVTDTQYF. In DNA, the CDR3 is TGTGCCAGCAGCTTGGGGGGAGGAGTCACAGATACGCAGTATTTT.

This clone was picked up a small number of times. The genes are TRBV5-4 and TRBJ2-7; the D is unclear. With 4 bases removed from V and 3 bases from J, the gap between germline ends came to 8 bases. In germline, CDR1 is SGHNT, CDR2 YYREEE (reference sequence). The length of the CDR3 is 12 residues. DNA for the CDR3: TGTGCCAGCAGCCGGACCCTCTACGAGCAGTACTTC. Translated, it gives CASSRTLYEQYF. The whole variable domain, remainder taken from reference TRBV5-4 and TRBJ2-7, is ETGVTQSPTHLIKTRGQQVTLRCSSQSGHNTVSWYQQALGQGPQFIFQYYREEENGRGNFPPRFSGLQFPNYSSELNVNALELDDSALYLCASSRTLYEQYFGPGTRLTVT.

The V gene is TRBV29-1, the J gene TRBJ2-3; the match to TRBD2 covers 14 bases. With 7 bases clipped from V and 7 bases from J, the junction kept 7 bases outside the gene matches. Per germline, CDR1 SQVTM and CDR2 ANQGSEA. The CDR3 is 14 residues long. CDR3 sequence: CSARTSGRSNTQYF. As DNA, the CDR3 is TGCAGCGCCAGGACTAGCGGGAGGTCGAATACGCAGTATTTT.

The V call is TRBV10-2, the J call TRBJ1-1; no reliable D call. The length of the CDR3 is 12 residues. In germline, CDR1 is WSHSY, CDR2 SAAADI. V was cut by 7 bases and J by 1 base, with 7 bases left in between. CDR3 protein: CASKNRNTEAFF. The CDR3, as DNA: TGCGCCAGCAAAAATCGGAACACTGAAGCTTTCTTT.

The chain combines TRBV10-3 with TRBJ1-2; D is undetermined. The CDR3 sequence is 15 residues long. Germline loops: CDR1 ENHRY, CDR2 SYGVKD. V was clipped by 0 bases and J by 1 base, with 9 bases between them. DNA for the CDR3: TGTGCCATCAGTGAGTCAGGACGGAGTAACTATGGCTACACCTTC. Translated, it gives CAISESGRSNYGYTF.